The 32 T cell receptor beta chains below all came from one sample that was sequenced in a study of a mutant IDH1 vaccine in newly diagnosed glioma. Antigens of these TCRs are unknown. Noted time point: week 5, during vaccination. Every vaccination contained 300 ug of the mutant IDH1 20-mer peptide and was paired with topical imiquimod. The method was immunoSEQ multiplex PCR; TCRdb's version includes in-frame clones alone and lacks a portion of them. Among 50,000 to 65,000 clones listed, 75% to 85% were seen once. This material consisted of PBMCs, taken from a glioma patient whose treatment included an IDH1 peptide vaccine. The receptor source for this set is a man aged 30 to 39 with glioma.

The chain is built from TRBV29-1 and TRBJ2-2; D not resolved. The CDR3 loop spans 12 amino acids. Trimming shortened V by 3 bases and J by 4 bases, and 6 bases separated the two germline ends. Germline lookup yields CDR1 SQVTM and CDR2 ANQGSEA. DNA for the CDR3: TGCAGCGTTGACGCTCCCACCGGGGAGCTGTTTTTT. This encodes CSVDAPTGELFF.

The chain joins TRBV27 to TRBJ1-5, with a tentative D call TRBD1 (6 bases). Germline CDR1 MNHEY, CDR2 SMNVEV (reference sequence). V lost 2 bases, J lost 5 bases, and 10 bases lay in between. The CDR3 spans 14 residues. The DNA of the CDR3 is TGTGCCAGCAGTTTAGGGGGGCCCGATCAGCCCCAGCATTTT. The encoded protein is CASSLGGPDQPQHF.

The genes are TRBV7-2 and TRBJ1-1; 9 bases map to TRBD1. This CDR3 contains 17 residues. Germline CDR1 SGHTA, CDR2 FQGNSA. The V segment lost 3 bases and the J segment 1 base; nucleotides outside the gene matches: 9. In DNA, the CDR3 is TGTGCCAGCAGCTTCCCCGGGACAGGGAGGAGGAACACTGAAGCTTTCTTT. Amino acids: CASSFPGTGRRNTEAFF.

This clone was detected a few times. J is TRBJ1-1 and V is TRBV7-9; a possible D gene is TRBD1 (5 bases). The CDR3 covers 19 residues. V dropped 2 bases and J dropped 1 base, with 23 bases sitting between them. CDR1 is SEHNR and CDR2 is FQNEAQ in the germline V gene (reference sequence). CDR3 region: CASSLLVREGMVSNTEAFF. DNA of the CDR3: TGTGCCAGCAGCTTATTGGTCAGGGAGGGTATGGTTTCGAACACTGAAGCTTTCTTT.

The DNA for the CDR3 is TGTGCCAGCAGCTTCGCACCAAATGAAAAACTGTTTTTT. Translating it yields CASSFAPNEKLFF. This sequence joins TRBV5-5 and TRBJ1-4; D is unclear. Germline assignment: CDR1 SGHKS and CDR2 YYEKEE (reference sequence). Trimming left V 2 bases short and J 5 bases short, with 7 bases between. The CDR3 contains 13 residues.

The CDR3 nucleotides read TGTGCCAGCAGTGACGGACAGGGGGGGAACACTGAAGCTTTCTTT. Translated: CASSDGQGGNTEAFF. The chain employs TRBV2 and TRBJ1-1; TRBD1 matches 10 bases. CDR3 length: 15 residues. Trimming took 3 bases from V and 1 from J; bases not matched to a gene: 2. The germline CDR1 and CDR2 sequences are SNHLY and FYNNEI.

This chain connects TRBV11-2 to TRBJ2-1; 10 positions match TRBD2. In germline, CDR1 is SGHAT, CDR2 FQNNGV. The ends lost 3 bases at V and 2 bases at J; junction bases unmatched: 7. The CDR3 covers 17 residues. The CDR3 DNA reads TGTGCCAGCAGCTTGACGGTACTAGCGGGGACCTACAATGAGCAGTTCTTC. Translated: CASSLTVLAGTYNEQFF.

The chain couples TRBV5-1 to TRBJ1-6, with D maybe TRBD1 (5 bases). Germline V gene data show CDR1 as SGHRS and CDR2 as YFSETQ. V was shortened by 0 bases and J by 8 bases, with 15 bases between the two germline ends. The CDR3 runs to 16 residues. The CDR3, as DNA: TGCGCCAGCAGCTTGGAGAAATGGGGGAGCGATTCACCCCTCCACTTT. Protein: CASSLEKWGSDSPLHF.

The rearrangement uses TRBV4-2 and TRBJ2-3; D assignment may be TRBD1 or TRBD2 (6 bases each). V was clipped by 0 bases and J by 4 bases, with 11 bases between them. Germline V gene data show CDR1 as LGHNA and CDR2 as YNFKEQ. The CDR3 loop spans 15 amino acids. The CDR3 loop is CASSQDRGPADTQYF. DNA for the CDR3: TGTGCCAGCAGCCAAGACCGGGGGCCGGCAGATACGCAGTATTTT.

This clone was detected a few times. The chain recombines TRBV12-2 with TRBJ1-5. TRBV12-2 is a documented pseudogene. This CDR3 spans 16 amino acids. This CDR3 is CASRPFSVEVNQPQHF. The CDR3 coding sequence is TGTGCAAGTCGCCCCTTCAGTGTCGAGGTCAATCAGCCCCAGCATTTT.

The chain links TRBV4-1 to TRBJ2-7, with 13 bases lining up with TRBD2. The CDR3 is made up of 17 amino acids. V lost 3 bases and J lost 5; bases outside the gene matches: 10. CDR1 and CDR2 (germline): MGHRA, YSYEKL. The CDR3: CASSQWTSGGKGNEQYF. DNA for the CDR3: TGCGCCAGCAGCCAGTGGACTAGCGGGGGCAAGGGGAACGAGCAGTACTTC.

The genes are TRBV5-6 and TRBJ2-5; D not resolved. The CDR3 consists of 13 residues. Germline values: CDR1 SGHDT, CDR2 YYEEEE. With 1 base removed from V and 5 bases from J, the gap between germline ends came to 9 bases. The CDR3 DNA sequence: TGTGCCAGCAGCTTGTTGGGTTGGGAGACCCAGTACTTC. Its translation is CASSLLGWETQYF.

The V gene is TRBV11-2, the J gene TRBJ1-2; TRBD1 is a possible D gene (6 bases). Germline CDR1 SGHAT, CDR2 FQNNGV. V was cut by 6 bases and J by 14 bases, with 16 bases left in between. There are 11 residues in the CDR3. Here the CDR3 reads CASSSYRAGTF. The CDR3 bases are TGTGCCAGCAGTTCCTACAGGGCCGGGACCTTC.

In its sample, this clone was seen a few times. The genes are TRBV10-3 and TRBJ1-1, with D perhaps TRBD1 (5 bases). The CDR3 is 13 residues long. Trimming took off 3 bases at V and 3 bases at J, with 8 bases between the two ends. The germline V gene encodes CDR1 ENHRY and CDR2 SYGVKD. The CDR3 bases are TGTGCCATCAGTGACAGGGTAGACACTGAAGCTTTCTTT. It is translated as CAISDRVDTEAFF.

The sample holds one count of this clone. One end of the junction fails to match germline, which may point to a read error. Other DNA variants within this sample encode the same CDR3. The chain has TRBV14 and TRBJ2-3, with D hard to call. The CDR3 runs to 15 residues. CDR1 and CDR2 (germline): SGHDN, FVKESK. Here the CDR3 reads CASSQDNRYTDTQYF. The DNA of the CDR3 is TGTGCCAGCAGCCAAGATAACAGATACACAGATACGCAGTACTTT.

The chain joins TRBV7-9 to TRBJ1-2; 10 nucleotides line up with TRBD1. CDR3 size: 19 residues. The V gene's germline CDR1 is SEHNR and CDR2 FQNEAQ (reference sequence). V shed 4 bases and J 4 bases; nucleotides not matched to a gene: 18. CDR3 bases: TGTGCCAGCAGCTCAACTCCTTCCCGGGACAGGGGCCGCGGCTATGGCTACACCTTC. Its protein product is CASSSTPSRDRGRGYGYTF.

The rearrangement joins TRBV19 to TRBJ2-5, with TRBD2 matching over 8 bases. The J call is doubtful: the DNA matches TRBJ2-7 better. Germline assignment: CDR1 LNHDA and CDR2 SQIVND (reference sequence). There are 15 residues in the CDR3. The CDR3 nucleotides are TGTGCCAGTAGCCCACGGGGGGGCGCATCCTACGAGCAGTACTTC. Its translation: CASSPRGGASYEQYF.

This clone was seen more than once but under ten times. The V call is TRBV18, the J call TRBJ1-1, with unresolved D. V lost 6 bases to trimming and J lost 4 bases, with 15 bases between them. The CDR3 consists of 14 residues. CDR1 KGHSH and CDR2 LQKENI come from the germline V gene. CDR3: CASSPGEGFTEAFF. CDR3 sequence (DNA): TGTGCCAGCTCGCCTGGAGAAGGGTTCACTGAAGCTTTCTTT.

V gene TRBV6-1 combines with J gene TRBJ1-1, with 8 bases that match TRBD1. The CDR3 covers 13 residues. In germline, CDR1 is MNHNS, CDR2 SASEGT. The V gene end was trimmed by 7 bases and the J gene end by 5 bases; junction bases not matched to a gene: 6. The CDR3 region has the DNA TGTGCCAGCATCGGACAGGGAAGGACTGAAGCTTTCTTT. Translated, it gives CASIGQGRTEAFF.

V usage is TRBV7-2 and J usage is TRBJ2-2; 10 positions match TRBD2. The junction had 5 bases not matched to a gene; V was cut back by 0 bases and J by 7 bases. The length of the CDR3 is 16 residues. Germline V CDR1 and CDR2: SGHTA, FQGNSA. This CDR3 reads CASSLASGGANGELFF. The CDR3 DNA follows: TGTGCCAGCAGCTTAGCCAGCGGGGGGGCGAACGGGGAGCTGTTTTTT.

V is TRBV5-6 and J is TRBJ2-5, with D possibly being TRBD2 (5 bases). V lost 4 bases and J 2 bases, leaving 9 bases between the germline ends. This CDR3 region has 13 residues. Per germline, CDR1 SGHDT and CDR2 YYEEEE. This CDR3 reads CASSKLGQETQYF. Written as DNA, the CDR3 is TGTGCCAGCAGCAAACTAGGGCAAGAGACCCAGTACTTC.

This chain links TRBV18 with TRBJ2-7, with TRBD1 as a possible D gene (6 bases). Germline CDR1 KGHSH, CDR2 LQKENI. There are 15 residues in the CDR3. Trimming left V 3 bases short and J 4 bases short, with 16 bases between. CDR3 sequence: CASSPDSTGLYEQYF. CDR3 sequence (DNA): TGTGCCAGCTCACCTGATAGTACAGGGCTTTACGAGCAGTACTTC.

The genes are TRBV29-1 and TRBJ2-7; the D is unclear. Trimming took 4 bases from V and 2 from J, leaving 15 bases between them. Germline assignment: CDR1 SQVTM and CDR2 ANQGSEA. This CDR3 is 14 amino acids long. CDR3 region: CSVALKGKPYEQYF. In nucleotides, the CDR3 is TGCAGCGTTGCCCTGAAGGGTAAGCCCTACGAGCAGTACTTC.

This clone occurred a few times. The chain is built from TRBV2 and TRBJ1-5, with 9 bases matching TRBD1. Losses at the gene ends were 8 bases for V and 0 bases for J; bases not matched to a gene: 5. This CDR3 contains 15 residues. The germline V gene has CDR1 SNHLY and CDR2 FYNNEI. The CDR3 loop is CASAQQGASNQPQHF. The DNA of the CDR3 is TGTGCCAGCGCCCAACAGGGGGCTAGCAATCAGCCCCAGCATTTT.

The V and J genes are TRBV11-2 and TRBJ1-1; TRBD1 might be the D (5 bases). Germline CDR1 SGHAT, CDR2 FQNNGV. V was shortened by 3 bases and J by 6 bases, with 11 bases between the two germline ends. This CDR3 contains 13 residues. The CDR3 loop is CASSFTGLPEAFF. CDR3 nucleotides: TGTGCCAGCAGCTTTACAGGCCTGCCTGAAGCTTTCTTT.

The V gene is TRBV13, the J gene TRBJ2-7; 9 bases are shared with TRBD1. The germline CDR1 and CDR2 sequences are PRHDT and FYEKMQ (reference sequence). This CDR3 is built from 15 residues. V was clipped by 1 base and J by 4 bases; unmatched bases: 5. The DNA of the CDR3 is TGTGCCAGCAGCTTAGACGGGACAGGGCCTTACGAGCAGTACTTC. Its protein product is CASSLDGTGPYEQYF.

This chain connects TRBV4-1 to TRBJ2-3; 11 bases agree with TRBD2. The CDR3 sequence is 17 residues long. The trim removed 1 base at V and 10 bases at J, leaving 13 bases unmatched. Germline V gives CDR1 MGHRA, CDR2 YSYEKL. CDR3 residues: CASSQGNLAGGLESQYF. CDR3 nucleotides: TGCGCCAGCAGCCAAGGGAACCTAGCGGGGGGCCTCGAATCGCAGTATTTT.

The rearrangement uses TRBV19 and TRBJ1-1; tentative D call: TRBD1 (6 bases). Trimming stripped 3 bases from V and 3 bases from J, with 14 bases between. CDR1 LNHDA and CDR2 SQIVND come from the germline V gene (reference sequence). This CDR3 is 15 amino acids long. In nucleotides, the CDR3 is TGTGCCAGTAGTATCACAGGGCGGGTCGACACTGAAGCTTTCTTT. It is translated as CASSITGRVDTEAFF.

CDR3 protein: CASSQPGTGIGGYTF. CDR3 coding DNA: TGTGCCAGCAGCCAACCCGGGACAGGGATCGGTGGCTACACCTTC. The rearrangement uses TRBV5-4 and TRBJ1-2; 9 nucleotides line up with TRBD1. The germline V gene encodes CDR1 SGHNT and CDR2 YYREEE (reference sequence). Unmatched junction bases numbered 11, after V lost 4 bases and J lost 7 bases. The CDR3 contains 15 residues.

The chain is built from TRBV5-1 and TRBJ2-7, with D possibly called TRBD1 or TRBD2 (5 bases each). V was cut by 0 bases and J by 0 bases, with 7 bases left in between. The CDR3 consists of 14 residues. Germline CDR1 is SGHRS and CDR2 is YFSETQ. The CDR3 protein is CASSLGGFSYEQYF. The CDR3 DNA sequence: TGCGCCAGCAGCTTGGGGGGGTTCTCCTACGAGCAGTACTTC.

V gene TRBV10-3 combines with J gene TRBJ1-1; D ambiguous. The CDR3 runs 12 residues. V was shortened by 3 bases and J by 7 bases, with 9 bases between the two germline ends. Germline CDR1 and CDR2: ENHRY and SYGVKD. The CDR3 sequence: CAISESKIEAFF. The CDR3 nucleotides are TGTGCCATCAGTGAATCGAAGATTGAAGCTTTCTTT.

This clone was found once. This chain uses TRBV9 with TRBJ2-5, with D possibly TRBD2 on 5 matching bases. Germline values: CDR1 SGDLS, CDR2 YYNGEE. Trimming cost V 4 bases and J 6 bases, with 22 bases left between them. This CDR3 has 16 residues. CDR3 coding DNA: TGTGCCAGCAGCATCGATGAGGGAGTGGTTCGAAAGACCCAGTACTTC. It codes for CASSIDEGVVRKTQYF.